This T cell receptor (beta chain) was found in a study of beta chain features in type 1 diabetes. Per germline, CDR1 LGHNA and CDR2 YSLEER. This CDR3 region has 15 residues. Unmatched junction bases numbered 3, after V lost 1 base and J lost 5 bases. Study-wide results and limits: Significant though moderate, a shortening of TCRB CDR3s appeared in all four CD4+ subsets of Type 1 diabetes patients.

As concerns this clone: Its target is not known.

Investigators reverse transcribed all isolated RNA, so they sequenced expressed TCRB transcripts. Assay used: immunoSEQ multiplex PCR; TCRdb lists only in-frame clones, some missing. The table records about 230,000 clones, 16% of them present only once. The source of this sequence is a young man with type 1 diabetes. The source material was naive CD4+ T cells from blood. This chain links TRBV4-3 with TRBJ2-1; 9 bases map to TRBD1. As DNA, the CDR3 is TGCGCCAGCAGCCAAGGCAGGACAGGGGACAATGAGCAGTTCTTC. Residues: CASSQGRTGDNEQFF.